A selection of T cell receptor beta chains follows, all from one sample in a study of lymphopenia after photon versus proton radiotherapy. Clones were read by immunoSEQ multiplex PCR, and TCRdb kept only the in-frame ones, dropping some. This sample has some 20,000 clones; 90% to 95% occur once, and the top ten carry roughly 6.1%. The sequencing here drew on peripheral blood, taken from a patient treated with photon-based radiotherapy. The receptors were sampled from a man in his sixties with pancreatic cancer. The CDR3 runs from the conserved cysteine through the conserved F or W. A D gene is named only where the DNA matches it firmly. Clone size is given for some rows only: seen once, a few or many times, or a class if the clone is expanded.

J gene: TRBJ1-2; D gene: NA; V gene: TRBV6-1; clone size: NA; CDR3 DNA: TGTGCCAGCAGTGAATATCGACAGAGCAATAACTATGGCTACACCTTC; CDR3 protein: CASSEYRQSNNYGYTF
J gene: TRBJ2-6; D gene: NA; V gene: TRBV21-1; clone size: once; CDR3 DNA: TGTGCCAGCAGCAAGGTCAGGGCAGGGGCCAACGTCCTGACTTTC; CDR3 protein: CASSKVRAGANVLTF
J gene: TRBJ2-2; D gene: TRBD1; V gene: TRBV4-3; clone size: NA; CDR3 DNA: TGCGCCAGCAGCCGGGACAGGTTGGGGTTTGGGGAGCTGTTTTTT; CDR3 protein: CASSRDRLGFGELFF
J gene: TRBJ2-7; D gene: TRBD2; V gene: TRBV10-3; clone size: NA; CDR3 DNA: TGTGCCATTGGATCCGGGACTAGTTTATCCTACGAGCAGTACTTC; CDR3 protein: CAIGSGTSLSYEQYF
J gene: TRBJ1-1; D gene: NA; V gene: TRBV11-2; clone size: NA; CDR3 DNA: TGTGCCAGCAGCTTGGGCAGGAACACTGAAGCTTTCTTT; CDR3 protein: CASSLGRNTEAFF
J gene: TRBJ1-2; D gene: TRBD1; V gene: TRBV30; clone size: NA; CDR3 DNA: TGTGCCTGGAGGGGGGGACAGGCGATAAACTATGGCTACACCTTC; CDR3 protein: CAWRGGQAINYGYTF
J gene: TRBJ2-2; D gene: NA; V gene: TRBV7-8; clone size: NA; CDR3 DNA: TGTGCCAGCAGCTTAGTATCGATTTCAGGGGAGCTGTTTTTT; CDR3 protein: CASSLVSISGELFF
J gene: TRBJ1-1; D gene: NA; V gene: TRBV5-8; clone size: NA; CDR3 DNA: TGTGCCAGCAGCTTGGTTATCAGGGGATTGAACACTGAAGCTTTCTTT; CDR3 protein: CASSLVIRGLNTEAFF
J gene: TRBJ2-2; D gene: TRBD2; V gene: TRBV19; clone size: NA; CDR3 DNA: TGTGCCAGTAGGGGACTATTTAACACCGGGGAGCTGTTTTTT; CDR3 protein: CASRGLFNTGELFF
J gene: TRBJ2-5; D gene: NA; V gene: TRBV7-8; clone size: NA; CDR3 DNA: TGTGCCAGCACCATGATGAAGACGGAAGAGACCCAGTACTTC; CDR3 protein: CASTMMKTEETQYF
J gene: TRBJ2-2; D gene: NA; V gene: TRBV7-9; clone size: NA; CDR3 DNA: TGTGCCAGCAGCGAAGCAGTGGGGATCACCGGGGAGCTGTTTTTT; CDR3 protein: CASSEAVGITGELFF
J gene: TRBJ1-5; D gene: NA; V gene: TRBV10-3; clone size: NA; CDR3 DNA: TGTGCCATCAGCAAGGACATTATGGGGTACCAGCCCCAGCATTTT; CDR3 protein: CAISKDIMGYQPQHF
J gene: TRBJ2-7; D gene: NA; V gene: TRBV7-2; clone size: few; CDR3 DNA: TGTGCCAGCAGCTTAGAGTCGGGACCCTCCTACGAGCAGTACTTC; CDR3 protein: CASSLESGPSYEQYF
J gene: TRBJ1-3; D gene: TRBD1; V gene: TRBV2; clone size: once; CDR3 DNA: TGTGCCAGCAGGCTCGGGACAGGGGCTGGAAACACCATATATTTT; CDR3 protein: CASRLGTGAGNTIYF
J gene: TRBJ2-7; D gene: NA; V gene: TRBV9; clone size: NA; CDR3 DNA: TGTGCCAGCAGCGTAGGGCAGCGGGCGTACGAGCAGTACTTC; CDR3 protein: CASSVGQRAYEQYF
J gene: TRBJ1-5; D gene: NA; V gene: TRBV6-1; clone size: NA; CDR3 DNA: TGTGCCAGCAGTGATGAGGGGCAGCCCCTGCTCGACAGCAATCAGCCCCAGCATTTT; CDR3 protein: CASSDEGQPLLDSNQPQHF
J gene: TRBJ2-2; D gene: NA; V gene: TRBV30; clone size: NA; CDR3 DNA: TGTGCCTGGAGTGGGACAGCAAGAACCGGGGAGCTGTTTTTT; CDR3 protein: CAWSGTARTGELFF
J gene: TRBJ2-6; D gene: TRBD1; V gene: TRBV7-9; clone size: NA; CDR3 DNA: TGTGCCAGCAGCTTAGGGATAGATTACAGGGGGCGTGGGGCCAACGTCCTGACTTTC; CDR3 protein: CASSLGIDYRGRGANVLTF
J gene: TRBJ2-1; D gene: NA; V gene: TRBV6-6; clone size: NA; CDR3 DNA: TGTGCCAGCAGTTACGGCGGGGTTATCAATGAGCAGTTCTTC; CDR3 protein: CASSYGGVINEQFF
J gene: TRBJ2-1; D gene: NA; V gene: TRBV5-6; clone size: NA; CDR3 DNA: TGTGCCAGCACCTTCGATCGCAGCTACAATGAGCAGTTCTTC; CDR3 protein: CASTFDRSYNEQFF
J gene: TRBJ2-2; D gene: NA; V gene: TRBV5-1; clone size: NA; CDR3 DNA: TGCGCCAGCAGCTCACAGGGGGAGCTGTTTTTT; CDR3 protein: CASSSQGELFF
J gene: TRBJ2-5; D gene: NA; V gene: TRBV5-1; clone size: NA; CDR3 DNA: TGCGCCAGCAGCTTGAAGGCCCAAGAGACCCAGTACTTC; CDR3 protein: CASSLKAQETQYF
J gene: TRBJ1-5; D gene: TRBD1; V gene: TRBV5-4; clone size: NA; CDR3 DNA: TGTGCCAGCAGCCCGAGTGGGGTGGGACAGGGGGCGAATCAGCCCCAGCATTTT; CDR3 protein: CASSPSGVGQGANQPQHF
J gene: TRBJ2-3; D gene: TRBD2; V gene: TRBV6-4; clone size: NA; CDR3 DNA: TGTGCCAGCAGTGCGTCTAGCGGGGGGGTCACAGATACGCAGTATTTT; CDR3 protein: CASSASSGGVTDTQYF
J gene: TRBJ1-2; D gene: NA; V gene: TRBV7-9; clone size: NA; CDR3 DNA: TGTGCCAGCAGCGCCAGGGATAACTATGGCTACACCTTC; CDR3 protein: CASSARDNYGYTF
J gene: TRBJ2-7; D gene: NA; V gene: TRBV2; clone size: once; CDR3 DNA: TGTGCCAGCAGCCCGTACCCGAGGGTCCTTGAGGCGGACGAGCAGTACTTC; CDR3 protein: CASSPYPRVLEADEQYF
J gene: TRBJ2-2; D gene: NA; V gene: TRBV29-1; clone size: NA; CDR3 DNA: TGCAGCGCGACCAGACAGGGGGAGCTGTTTTTT; CDR3 protein: CSATRQGELFF
J gene: TRBJ1-2; D gene: NA; V gene: TRBV19; clone size: NA; CDR3 DNA: TGTGCCAGTAGTACCCCGAGCGGGGGGCTGTTTGGCTACACCTTC; CDR3 protein: CASSTPSGGLFGYTF
J gene: TRBJ2-2; D gene: TRBD1; V gene: TRBV30; clone size: NA; CDR3 DNA: TGTGCCTGGAGTCAAGGGGGCGGACGGACCGGGGAGCTGTTTTTT; CDR3 protein: CAWSQGGGRTGELFF
J gene: TRBJ1-1; D gene: NA; V gene: TRBV11-1; clone size: NA; CDR3 DNA: TGTGCCAGCAGCTTAGCGGGGGGGCGGTTGACTGAAGCTTTCTTT; CDR3 protein: CASSLAGGRLTEAFF
J gene: TRBJ1-4; D gene: NA; V gene: TRBV5-6; clone size: NA; CDR3 DNA: TGTGCCAGCAGCTTGATGGACACGAATGAAAAACTGTTTTTT; CDR3 protein: CASSLMDTNEKLFF
J gene: TRBJ1-2; D gene: NA; V gene: TRBV18; clone size: NA; CDR3 DNA: TGTGCCAGCTCAGCCGGACCCCAGGGCCCTAACTATGGCTACACCTTC; CDR3 protein: CASSAGPQGPNYGYTF